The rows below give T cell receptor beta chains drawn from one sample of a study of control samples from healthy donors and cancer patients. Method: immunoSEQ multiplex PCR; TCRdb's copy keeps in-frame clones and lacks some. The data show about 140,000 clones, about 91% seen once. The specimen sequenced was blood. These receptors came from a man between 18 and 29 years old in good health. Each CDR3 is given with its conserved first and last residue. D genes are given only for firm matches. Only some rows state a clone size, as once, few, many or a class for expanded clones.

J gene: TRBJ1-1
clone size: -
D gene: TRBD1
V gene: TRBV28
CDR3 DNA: TGTGCCAGCAGAAAGGACAGGGACAGAGGAGCTTTCTTT
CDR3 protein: CASRKDRDRGAFF

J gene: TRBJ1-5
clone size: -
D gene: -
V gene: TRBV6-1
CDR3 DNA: TGTGCCAGCAGCGAAGTCCGGGGGATAAGCAATCAGCCCCAGCATTTT
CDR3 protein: CASSEVRGISNQPQHF

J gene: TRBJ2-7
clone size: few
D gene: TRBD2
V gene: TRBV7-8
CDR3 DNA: TGTGCCAGCAGCCCCCGAGCGGGGCCATACGAGCAGTACTTC
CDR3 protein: CASSPRAGPYEQYF

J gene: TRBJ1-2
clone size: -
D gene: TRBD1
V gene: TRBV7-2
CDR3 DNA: TGTGCCAGCAGCTTAGTAGGGACAGGAGGTCGGTATGGCTACACCTTC
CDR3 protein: CASSLVGTGGRYGYTF

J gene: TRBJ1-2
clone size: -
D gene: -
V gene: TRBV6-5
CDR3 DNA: TGTGCCAGCATAGCCGGGACACACCCTGGCTATGGCTACACCTTC
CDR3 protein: CASIAGTHPGYGYTF

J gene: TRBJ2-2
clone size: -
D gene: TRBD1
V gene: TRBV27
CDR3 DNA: TGTGCCAGCAGTTGGAACAGGGGTTCCGGGGAGCTGTTTTTT
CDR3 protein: CASSWNRGSGELFF

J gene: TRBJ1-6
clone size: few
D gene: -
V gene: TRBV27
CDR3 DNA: TGTGCCAGCAGACTGACAGGCTATAATTCACCCCTCCACTTT
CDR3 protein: CASRLTGYNSPLHF

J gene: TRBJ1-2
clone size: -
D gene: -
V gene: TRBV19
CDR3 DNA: TGTGCCAGTAGTACAGGGACGGGCCTTGTGGGCTACACCTTC
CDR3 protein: CASSTGTGLVGYTF

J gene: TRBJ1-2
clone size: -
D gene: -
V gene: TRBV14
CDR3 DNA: TGTGCCAGCAGCCAAGACAGGGGCTACTATGGCTACACCTTC
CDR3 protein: CASSQDRGYYGYTF

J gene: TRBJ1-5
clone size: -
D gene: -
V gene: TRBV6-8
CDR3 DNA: TGTGCCAGCAGCCCTACCGGACAGCCTCTTGGTCAGCCCCAGCATTTT
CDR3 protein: CASSPTGQPLGQPQHF

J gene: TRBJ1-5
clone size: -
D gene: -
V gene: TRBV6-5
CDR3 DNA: TGTGCCAGGCCCCGCTGGTCCAATCAGCCCCAGCATTTT
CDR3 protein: CARPRWSNQPQHF

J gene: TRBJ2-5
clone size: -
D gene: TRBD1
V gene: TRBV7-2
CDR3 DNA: TGTGCCAGCAGCTTAGGTCCAGGGGGTAATATTTTGGCGGAGACCCAGTACTTC
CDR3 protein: CASSLGPGGNILAETQYF

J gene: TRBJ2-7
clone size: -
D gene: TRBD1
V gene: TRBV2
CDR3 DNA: TGTGCCAGCAGTGAAGTGGGACAGGGCTTGGACGAGCAGTACTTC
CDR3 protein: CASSEVGQGLDEQYF

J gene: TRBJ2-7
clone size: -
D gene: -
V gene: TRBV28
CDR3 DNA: TGTGCCAGCAGACGCCCGCCAGGACAGGCCGGGAGCTCCTACGAGCAGTACTTC
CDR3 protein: CASRRPPGQAGSSYEQYF

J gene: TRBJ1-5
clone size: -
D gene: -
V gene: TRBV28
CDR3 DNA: TGTGCCAGCAGTTTGCTGGCCCGGCCCCAGCATTTT
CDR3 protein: CASSLLARPQHF

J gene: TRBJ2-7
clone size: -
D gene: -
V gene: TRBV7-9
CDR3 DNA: TGTGCCAGCAGCAAGGAGGTCTACGAGCAGTACTTC
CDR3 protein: CASSKEVYEQYF

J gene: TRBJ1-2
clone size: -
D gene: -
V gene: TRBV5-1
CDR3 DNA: TGCGCCAGCAGCTTTGGGGGCGTAGAACGTGGCTACACCTTC
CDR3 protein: CASSFGGVERGYTF

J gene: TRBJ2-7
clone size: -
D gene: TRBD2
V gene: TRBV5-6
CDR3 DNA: TGTGCCAGCAGCTGGATCAGCGGGGGGTACGCCTACGAGCAGTACTTC
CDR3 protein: CASSWISGGYAYEQYF

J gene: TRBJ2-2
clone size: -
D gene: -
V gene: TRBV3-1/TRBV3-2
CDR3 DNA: TGTGCCAGCAGCACCCGGGACTCAAACACCGGGGAGCTGTTTTTT
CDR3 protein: CASSTRDSNTGELFF

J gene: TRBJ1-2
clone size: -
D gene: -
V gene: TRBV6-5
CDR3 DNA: TGTGCCAGCAGTTACAAGCTGGGGGAGGGGTTGGGTGGCTACACCTTC
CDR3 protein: CASSYKLGEGLGGYTF

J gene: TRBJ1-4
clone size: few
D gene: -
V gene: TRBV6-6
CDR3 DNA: TGTGCCAGCAGTTACAACAGGGACGAAAAACTGTTTTTT
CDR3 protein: CASSYNRDEKLFF

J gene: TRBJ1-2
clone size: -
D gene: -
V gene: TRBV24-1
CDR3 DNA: TGTGCCACCAGTGATTTTGGCGGTCCTAACTATGGCTACACCTTC
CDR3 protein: CATSDFGGPNYGYTF

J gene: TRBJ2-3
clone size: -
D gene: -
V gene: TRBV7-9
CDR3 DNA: TGTGCCAGCAGCCGGGACGGATCTAGCACAGATACGCAGTATTTT
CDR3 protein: CASSRDGSSTDTQYF

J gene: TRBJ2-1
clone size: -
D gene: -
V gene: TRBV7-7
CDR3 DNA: TGTGCCAGCAGCTTAGGGGAGGGACACTACAATGAGCAGTTCTTC
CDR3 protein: CASSLGEGHYNEQFF

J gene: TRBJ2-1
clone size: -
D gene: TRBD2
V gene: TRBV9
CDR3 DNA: TGTGCCAGCAGCGTACTAGCGGGGGAGGATGAGCAGTTCTTC
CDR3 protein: CASSVLAGEDEQFF

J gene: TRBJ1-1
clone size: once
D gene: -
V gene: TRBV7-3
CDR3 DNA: TGTGCCAGCAGCTTATCAGGGACGACTGAAGCTTTCTTT
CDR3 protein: CASSLSGTTEAFF

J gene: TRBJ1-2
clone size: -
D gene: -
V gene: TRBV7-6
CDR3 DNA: TGTGCCAGCAGCTTAGCCGGACAGGGCTACACCTTC
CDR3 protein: CASSLAGQGYTF

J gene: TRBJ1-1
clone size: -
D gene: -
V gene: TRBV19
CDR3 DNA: TGTGCCAGTACCCCTCGGGCAGATCGTTCCACTGAAGCTTTCTTT
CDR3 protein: CASTPRADRSTEAFF

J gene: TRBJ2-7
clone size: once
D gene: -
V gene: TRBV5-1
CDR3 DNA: TGCGCCAGCAGCTTCTCCTACGAGCAGTACTTC
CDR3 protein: CASSFSYEQYF

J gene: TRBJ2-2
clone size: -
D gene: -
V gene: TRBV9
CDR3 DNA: TGTGCCAGCAGCCGGACCTCGACACGCACCGGGGAGCTGTTTTTT
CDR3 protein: CASSRTSTRTGELFF

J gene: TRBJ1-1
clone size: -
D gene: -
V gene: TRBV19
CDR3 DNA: TGTGCCAGTAGTAGATGGGTTGGGGGGAACACTGAAGCTTTCTTT
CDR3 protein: CASSRWVGGNTEAFF

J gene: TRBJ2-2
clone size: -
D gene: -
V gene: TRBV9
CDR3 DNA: TGTGCCAGCAGCGTAGAAAGGGTAGGCACCGGGGAGCTGTTTTTT
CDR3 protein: CASSVERVGTGELFF

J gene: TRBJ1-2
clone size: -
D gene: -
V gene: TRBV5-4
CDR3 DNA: TGTGCCAGCAGTTCCCGCCGCTATGGCTACACCTTC
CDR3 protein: CASSSRRYGYTF

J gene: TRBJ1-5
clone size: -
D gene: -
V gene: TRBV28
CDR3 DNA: TGTGCCAGCAGCACAGGGTTAAGGGACAATCAGCCCCAGCATTTT
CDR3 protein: CASSTGLRDNQPQHF

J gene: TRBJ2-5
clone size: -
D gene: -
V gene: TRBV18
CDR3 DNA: TGTGCCAGCTCAAAGGGACACTTGCAAGAGACCCAGTACTTC
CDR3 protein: CASSKGHLQETQYF

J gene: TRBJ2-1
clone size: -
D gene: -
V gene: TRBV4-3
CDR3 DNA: TGCGCCAGCAGCCAGACGTACAATGAGCAGTTCTTC
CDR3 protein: CASSQTYNEQFF

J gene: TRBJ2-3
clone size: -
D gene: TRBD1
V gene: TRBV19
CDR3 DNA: TGTGCCAGTATCGGTCAGGGGGCCCTGGGAAGCACAGATACGCAGTATTTT
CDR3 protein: CASIGQGALGSTDTQYF

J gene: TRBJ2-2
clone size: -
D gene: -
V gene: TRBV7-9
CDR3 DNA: TGTGCCAGCAGCTTCCTCTCAGGATGGTCGGGGCCCCATGTGGAGCTGTTTTTT
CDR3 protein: CASSFLSGWSGPHVELFF

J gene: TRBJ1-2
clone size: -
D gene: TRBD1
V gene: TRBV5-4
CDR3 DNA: TGTGCCAGCAGCTTGGACAGGGGTAACTATGGCTACACCTTC
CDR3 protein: CASSLDRGNYGYTF

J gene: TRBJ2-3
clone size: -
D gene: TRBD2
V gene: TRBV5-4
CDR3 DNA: TGTGCCAGCAGCTTGGAGCGGGGGCCAGCAGATACGCAGTATTTT
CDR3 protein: CASSLERGPADTQYF

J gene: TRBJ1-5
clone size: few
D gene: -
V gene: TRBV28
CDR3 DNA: TGTGCCAGCACCTTCTCGGACGTTAGCAATCAGCCCCAGCATTTT
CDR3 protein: CASTFSDVSNQPQHF

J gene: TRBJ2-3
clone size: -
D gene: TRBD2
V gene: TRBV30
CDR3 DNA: TGTGCCTGGAGCCAGACTAGCGGGTCCACAGATACGCAGTATTTT
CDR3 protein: CAWSQTSGSTDTQYF

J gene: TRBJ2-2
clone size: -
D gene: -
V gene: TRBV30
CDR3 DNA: TGTGCCTGGAGCCCGGGACCAGAAGACGGGGAGCTGTTTTTT
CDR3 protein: CAWSPGPEDGELFF

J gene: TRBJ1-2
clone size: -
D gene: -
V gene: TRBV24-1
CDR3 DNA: TGTGCCACCAGTGACCCGGGTCTTGCACGGGGCTACACCTTC
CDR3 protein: CATSDPGLARGYTF

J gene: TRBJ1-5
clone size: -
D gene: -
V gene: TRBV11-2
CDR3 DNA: TGTGCCAGCAGCTTAGAGAGGGATCAGCCCCAGCATTTT
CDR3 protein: CASSLERDQPQHF

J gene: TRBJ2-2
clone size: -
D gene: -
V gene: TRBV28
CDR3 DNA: TGTGCCAGCAGTTTAAGAGAGAACACCGGGGAGCTGTTTTTT
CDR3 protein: CASSLRENTGELFF

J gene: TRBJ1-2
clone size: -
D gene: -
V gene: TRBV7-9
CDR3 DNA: TGTGCCAGCAGCCCCCAGGGGTCAGGGTTCTATGGCTACACCTTC
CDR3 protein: CASSPQGSGFYGYTF

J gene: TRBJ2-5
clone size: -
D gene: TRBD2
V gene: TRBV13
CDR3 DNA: TGTGCCAGCAGCCCTGGGCGGGGGGTCGAGACCCAGTACTTC
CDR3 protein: CASSPGRGVETQYF

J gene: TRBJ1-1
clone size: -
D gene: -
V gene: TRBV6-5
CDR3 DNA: TGTGCCAGCAGTTACTCGATCGACACTGAAGCTTTCTTT
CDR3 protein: CASSYSIDTEAFF

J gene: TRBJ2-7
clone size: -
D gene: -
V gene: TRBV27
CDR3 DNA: TGTGCCAGCAGCAAATCCGGGACGTCTTACGAGCAGTACTTC
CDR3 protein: CASSKSGTSYEQYF

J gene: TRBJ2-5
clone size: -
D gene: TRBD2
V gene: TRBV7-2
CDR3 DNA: TGTGCCAGCAGCCTTAGCGGGCGGGGAGAGACCCAGTACTTC
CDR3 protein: CASSLSGRGETQYF

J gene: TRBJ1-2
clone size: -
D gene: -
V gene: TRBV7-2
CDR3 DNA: TGTGCCAGCAGCCCGGGAGTAGATGAGCTTCAAGGTGGCTACACCTTC
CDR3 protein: CASSPGVDELQGGYTF

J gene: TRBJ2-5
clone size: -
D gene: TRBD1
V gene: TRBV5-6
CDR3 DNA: TGTGCCAGCAGCTTAGCGACAGGGGGCATAGAGACCCAGTACTTC
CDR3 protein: CASSLATGGIETQYF

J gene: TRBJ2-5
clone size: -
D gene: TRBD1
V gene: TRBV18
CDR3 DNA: TGTGCCAGCTCACCAACTTGGGACAGCCAAGAGACCCAGTACTTC
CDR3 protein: CASSPTWDSQETQYF